Listed here is a single T cell receptor (beta chain). The germline V gene has CDR1 SGHRS and CDR2 YFSETQ. The CDR3 is 14 amino acids. V was pared by 4 bases and J by 6 bases, with 7 bases of the junction left unmatched. The sample is drawn from a study of blood T cell repertoires in COVID-19. Study-wide context: From the United States, Italy and Spain came samples of acute and convalescent COVID-19. Nucleic acid was either cDNA or gDNA, and it came from T cells, B-cell-depleted T cells, or PBMCs.

Authors' data handling: Reference gene primers were amplified, and this amplification served to estimate nucleated cell counts. Here immunoSEQ multiplex PCR was the method, and the copy in TCRdb shows in-frame clones only, minus some. D and trimming were read from the DNA, whereas the V and J calls and clone size are those reported in that table. The profile shows fewer than 500,000 clones, roughly 88% of them singletons. The sequencing input was peripheral blood. This chain joins TRBV5-1 and TRBJ1-5, with TRBD1 identical over 7 bases. This sequence originates from a woman in her twenties or thirties with active or convalescent COVID-19. CDR3 sequence (DNA): TGCGCCAGCAGCGTAACAGGGGATAGTCAGCCCCAGCATTTT. Translated, it gives CASSVTGDSQPQHF.